The sequence of this T cell receptor beta chain was determined in a study of blood T cell repertoires in COVID-19. Seattle-derived patients entered the study during active infection and were followed longitudinally. Profiled with immunoSEQ multiplex PCR; TCRdb holds only in-frame clones, not every one. The data contain roughly 350,000 clones, roughly 90% of them singletons. The sample comprised peripheral blood. This sequence originates from an older woman with COVID-19, enrolled during active disease.

CDR3 in amino acids: CASSLRDRGRYGYTF. As DNA, the CDR3 is TGTGCCAGCAGCTTGAGGGACAGGGGCCGATATGGCTACACCTTC. The V and J genes are TRBV5-6 and TRBJ1-2; 10 positions agree with TRBD1. The junction had 5 bases not matched to a gene; V was cut back by 1 base and J by 5 bases. CDR3 length equals 15 residues. Germline V lookup: CDR1 SGHDT, CDR2 YYEEEE.